A selection of T cell receptor beta chains follows, all from one sample in a study of CD8+ T cells in alopecia areata. Only in-frame clones appear in the TCRdb table, and some are missing; sequencing was by immunoSEQ multiplex PCR. The data hold some 100,000 clones, with approximately 60% observed a single time. Sequenced: CD4+ T cells sorted from blood. Receptor source: a human donor in good health. CDR3s include the opening cysteine and the closing phenylalanine or tryptophan. The D gene is left open where the match is weak. Where a row states a size, it is once, few, many or the class of an expanded clone; other rows omit it.

abundance: few; v_gene: TRBV6-5; j_gene: TRBJ1-2; d_gene: -; CDR3aa: CASRGSYGYTF; CDR3nt: TGTGCCAGCCGGGGATCCTATGGCTACACCTTC
abundance: -; v_gene: TRBV18; j_gene: TRBJ1-1; d_gene: TRBD1; CDR3aa: CASSLLDRDTEAFF; CDR3nt: TGTGCCAGCTCACTACTCGACAGGGATACTGAAGCTTTCTTT
abundance: few; v_gene: TRBV30; j_gene: TRBJ2-5; d_gene: -; CDR3aa: CAWRGGGTKTQYF; CDR3nt: TGTGCCTGGAGGGGTGGGGGGACGAAGACCCAGTACTTC
abundance: -; v_gene: TRBV11-2; j_gene: TRBJ1-3; d_gene: -; CDR3aa: CASSPTGTGNTIYF; CDR3nt: TGTGCCAGCAGCCCCACAGGGACTGGAAACACCATATATTTT
abundance: few; v_gene: TRBV7-6; j_gene: TRBJ1-5; d_gene: -; CDR3aa: CASSLQNQPQHF; CDR3nt: TGTGCCAGCAGCTTACAGAATCAGCCCCAGCATTTT
abundance: -; v_gene: TRBV9; j_gene: TRBJ1-2; d_gene: TRBD1; CDR3aa: CASSVETGFSGYTF; CDR3nt: TGTGCCAGCAGCGTAGAGACAGGGTTTAGTGGCTACACCTTC
abundance: few; v_gene: TRBV29-1; j_gene: TRBJ2-1; d_gene: -; CDR3aa: CSVEGSADSYNEQFF; CDR3nt: TGCAGCGTTGAAGGGTCGGCGGACTCCTACAATGAGCAGTTCTTC
abundance: -; v_gene: TRBV11-3; j_gene: TRBJ2-3; d_gene: TRBD1; CDR3aa: CASSLQGDTQYF; CDR3nt: TGTGCCAGCAGCCTACAGGGGGATACGCAGTATTTT
abundance: -; v_gene: TRBV5-1; j_gene: TRBJ2-2; d_gene: -; CDR3aa: CASSLASGGDTGELFF; CDR3nt: TGCGCCAGCAGCTTGGCGAGTGGAGGTGACACCGGGGAGCTGTTTTTT
abundance: few; v_gene: TRBV5-5; j_gene: TRBJ2-7; d_gene: TRBD1; CDR3aa: CASSLVTGGFYEQYF; CDR3nt: TGTGCCAGCAGCTTGGTGACAGGGGGCTTCTACGAGCAGTACTTC
abundance: -; v_gene: TRBV7-3; j_gene: TRBJ2-3; d_gene: -; CDR3aa: CASSLGGSPDTQYF; CDR3nt: TGTGCCAGCAGCTTAGGGGGGTCTCCAGATACGCAGTATTTT
abundance: few; v_gene: TRBV5-1; j_gene: TRBJ1-6; d_gene: TRBD1; CDR3aa: CASSTGQGNSPLHF; CDR3nt: TGCGCCAGCAGCACAGGACAGGGTAACTCACCCCTCCACTTT
abundance: -; v_gene: TRBV6-1; j_gene: TRBJ2-3; d_gene: -; CDR3aa: CASSTYRGGDTQYF; CDR3nt: TGTGCCAGCAGTACCTACAGGGGAGGAGATACGCAGTATTTT
abundance: few; v_gene: TRBV7-2; j_gene: TRBJ2-5; d_gene: -; CDR3aa: CASSLVGTPGAGETQYF; CDR3nt: TGTGCCAGCAGCTTAGTAGGGACCCCGGGGGCGGGAGAGACCCAGTACTTC
abundance: -; v_gene: TRBV5-6; j_gene: TRBJ1-6; d_gene: TRBD1; CDR3aa: CASSLSGTGAYSPLHF; CDR3nt: TGTGCCAGCAGCTTGAGTGGGACAGGGGCTTATTCACCCCTCCACTTT
abundance: -; v_gene: TRBV29-1; j_gene: TRBJ1-4; d_gene: -; CDR3aa: CSVARGQSEKLFF; CDR3nt: TGCAGCGTCGCCCGGGGGCAGAGTGAAAAACTGTTTTTT
abundance: -; v_gene: TRBV30; j_gene: TRBJ1-1; d_gene: TRBD1; CDR3aa: CAWSPRTGRNTEAFF; CDR3nt: TGTGCCTGGAGTCCCCGGACAGGGAGGAACACTGAAGCTTTCTTT
abundance: few; v_gene: TRBV5-1; j_gene: TRBJ1-1; d_gene: -; CDR3aa: CASSPNAENTEAFF; CDR3nt: TGCGCCAGCAGCCCTAACGCCGAGAACACTGAAGCTTTCTTT
abundance: medium-sized; v_gene: TRBV2; j_gene: TRBJ2-2; d_gene: TRBD2; CDR3aa: CASSVLAPGELFF; CDR3nt: TGTGCCAGCAGCGTACTAGCGCCCGGGGAGCTGTTTTTT
abundance: -; v_gene: TRBV4-1; j_gene: TRBJ1-2; d_gene: -; CDR3aa: CASSQRTAPNYGYTF; CDR3nt: TGCGCCAGCAGCCAGCGGACAGCCCCTAACTATGGCTACACCTTC
abundance: -; v_gene: TRBV2; j_gene: TRBJ2-5; d_gene: -; CDR3aa: CASTWTVAVTQYF; CDR3nt: TGTGCCAGCACCTGGACGGTTGCGGTGACCCAGTACTTC
abundance: -; v_gene: TRBV2; j_gene: TRBJ1-6; d_gene: -; CDR3aa: CASSENNSPLHF; CDR3nt: TGTGCCAGCAGCGAAAATAATTCACCCCTCCACTTT
abundance: -; v_gene: TRBV25-1; j_gene: TRBJ1-2; d_gene: -; CDR3aa: CASRLYGYTF; CDR3nt: TGTGCCAGCAGACTCTATGGCTACACCTTC
abundance: -; v_gene: TRBV2; j_gene: TRBJ1-1; d_gene: -; CDR3aa: CASSGDRVTEAFF; CDR3nt: TGTGCCAGCAGTGGGGATAGAGTCACTGAAGCTTTCTTT
abundance: -; v_gene: TRBV30; j_gene: TRBJ2-6; d_gene: -; CDR3aa: CAWSGGRISGANVLTF; CDR3nt: TGTGCCTGGAGTGGGGGCCGCATCTCTGGGGCCAACGTCCTGACTTTC